A single count supports the clone carrying this T cell receptor beta chain. The antigen is not known. This specimen comes from a study of Ad26.COV2.S vaccination and SARS-CoV-2 variants. Study background: Donor had been placed in the Ad26.COV2.S arm of the COV1001 trial. Dosing was one shot or two shots 56 days apart.

As to treatment: around 19 received Ad26.COV2.S at low or high dose, single or two shots; 5 received placebo; per-sample allocation not given. Collection of the samples took place on day 63 after the first injection of vaccine or placebo. Overall study findings and caveats: Placebo recipients trailed vaccine recipients in spike-specific TCR breadth. Recipients of either vaccine or placebo displayed similar breadth of non-spike TCRs.

Only in-frame clones appear in the TCRdb table, and some are missing; sequencing was by immunoSEQ multiplex PCR. Of 380,000 or so clones listed, roughly 85% are singletons. Sequenced material: peripheral blood, taken in a trial of Ad26.COV2.S vaccine versus placebo. The clonotype comes from a person aged 18-65 years who received the Ad26.COV2.S COVID-19 vaccine or a placebo.

The CDR3 loop reads CASSLARGSEQYF. In nucleotides, the CDR3 is TGTGCCAGCAGCTTGGCCCGGGGGTCCGAGCAGTACTTC. The chain couples TRBV5-4 to TRBJ2-7; D perhaps matches TRBD2 (6 bases). Germline CDR1 SGHNT, CDR2 YYREEE (reference sequence). Trimming removed 0 bases at V and 6 bases at J, with 10 bases between. The CDR3 has 13 amino acids. The whole variable domain, remainder taken from reference TRBV5-4 and TRBJ2-7, is ETGVTQSPTHLIKTRGQQVTLRCSSQSGHNTVSWYQQALGQGPQFIFQYYREEENGRGNFPPRFSGLQFPNYSSELNVNALELDDSALYLCASSLARGSEQYFGPGTRLTVT.